The 8 T cell receptor beta chains reported below all come from one sample, sequenced in a study of long-term antiretroviral therapy in people with HIV. They ran version v3.0 of the immunoSEQ assay at survey level. Measured with immunoSEQ multiplex PCR; TCRdb has only the in-frame clones, and not every one. This table has tens of thousands of clones, 88% appearing once. The specimen was unsorted PBMCs, collected around 4.6 years after starting antiretroviral therapy. The receptors originated from a man aged 25-40 years with HIV.

The chain employs TRBV9 and TRBJ1-1, with a weak D call TRBD1 (5 bases). Germline lookup yields CDR1 SGDLS and CDR2 YYNGEE. Trimming stripped 3 bases from V and 0 bases from J, with 9 bases between. This CDR3 has 14 residues. In nucleotides, the CDR3 is TGTGCCAGCAGCGCACAGGAGATGAACACTGAAGCTTTCTTT. Its translation: CASSAQEMNTEAFF. Drawing the rest from reference TRBV9 and TRBJ1-1, the complete variable domain is DSGVTQTPKHLITATGQRVTLRCSPRSGDLSVYWYQQSLDQGLQFLIQYYNGEERAKGNILERFSAQQFPDLHSELNLSSLELGDSALYFCASSAQEMNTEAFFGQGTRLTVV.

The chain recombines TRBV5-4 with TRBJ2-3; 7 bases agree with TRBD1. There are 13 residues in the CDR3. With V trimmed by 5 bases and J by 5 bases, 5 bases remained unmatched. Germline V gene sequence: CDR1 SGHNT, CDR2 YYREEE (reference sequence). The CDR3 loop reads CASRTGQGDTQYF. CDR3 nucleotides: TGTGCCAGCAGGACAGGGCAGGGAGATACGCAGTATTTT. The full variable domain, rest sourced from reference TRBV5-4 and TRBJ2-3, is ETGVTQSPTHLIKTRGQQVTLRCSSQSGHNTVSWYQQALGQGPQFIFQYYREEENGRGNFPPRFSGLQFPNYSSELNVNALELDDSALYLCASRTGQGDTQYFGPGTRLTVL.

The chain employs TRBV18 and TRBJ2-3; tentative D call: TRBD2 (5 bases). This CDR3 comprises 13 residues. Between the trimmed V and J ends, which lost 1 base and 9 bases, there was a span of 11 bases. CDR1 is KGHSH, CDR2 LQKENI, per germline. CDR3 sequence: CASSPLNPGTQYF. The CDR3 bases are TGTGCCAGCTCACCACTTAACCCGGGGACGCAGTATTTT.

V usage is TRBV5-5 and J usage is TRBJ2-7, with D tentatively TRBD2 (6 bases). This CDR3 is built from 16 residues. V was clipped by 0 bases and J by 7 bases, with 20 bases between them. Germline assignment: CDR1 SGHKS and CDR2 YYEKEE (reference sequence). In DNA form, the CDR3 reads TGTGCCAGCAGCTTGGAGTTAGCGGTCGATATTGGGGAGCAGTACTTC. This translates into CASSLELAVDIGEQYF. Combining the CDR3 with reference TRBV5-5 and TRBJ2-7 gives the whole variable domain DAGVTQSPTHLIKTRGQQVTLRCSPISGHKSVSWYQQVLGQGPQFIFQYYEKEERGRGNFPDRFSARQFPNYSSELNVNALLLGDSALYLCASSLELAVDIGEQYFGPGTRLTVT.

The chain joins TRBV6-5 to TRBJ2-1; 8 bases agree with TRBD1. Germline loops: CDR1 MNHEY, CDR2 SVGAGI. The J segment lost 10 bases and the V segment lost 4 bases, leaving 6 bases of the junction unmatched. CDR3 size: 13 residues. CDR3 sequence: CASSFTTGEEQFF. In nucleotides, the CDR3 is TGTGCCAGCAGTTTCACGACAGGGGAAGAGCAGTTCTTC.

The chain is built from TRBV5-5 and TRBJ2-7; D gene unclear. Trimming removed 3 bases at V and 5 bases at J, with 12 bases between. This CDR3 has 13 amino acids. Germline V gene sequence: CDR1 SGHKS, CDR2 YYEKEE (reference sequence). The CDR3 protein is CASSSVPRDEQYF. CDR3 nucleotide sequence: TGTGCCAGCAGCTCCGTCCCCCGGGACGAGCAGTACTTC.

J is TRBJ1-2 and V is TRBV7-2; TRBD1 might be the D (5 bases). The CDR3 spans 15 residues. Per germline, CDR1 SGHTA and CDR2 FQGNSA. V was trimmed by 1 base and J by 0 bases, leaving 9 bases between them. The CDR3 is CASSLEQEANYGYTF. The CDR3 nucleotides read TGTGCCAGCAGCTTAGAACAGGAAGCTAACTATGGCTACACCTTC.

The CDR3 nucleotides are TGTGCCAGCAGTGAATCGGGACATGGCTACACCTTC. This gives the protein CASSESGHGYTF. The gene calls are TRBV25-1 and TRBJ1-2, with a weak D call TRBD1 (5 bases). The germline gives CDR1 MGHDK, CDR2 SYGVNS. The V end lost 1 base, the J end lost 6 bases, and 6 bases lay between the germline ends. The CDR3 is 12 residues long.